This TCR beta chain was identified in a study of blood T cell repertoires in COVID-19. Looking at the study overall: Researchers got acute and convalescent COVID-19 samples from the United States, Italy and Spain.

Germline lookup yields CDR1 LGHDT and CDR2 YNNKEL (reference sequence). This CDR3 comprises 15 residues. The V and J ends lost 5 bases and 5 bases respectively, with 16 bases between them. How the authors handled the data: Estimates of nucleated cell counts were drawn from the amplification of reference gene primers. Sequencing was performed with immunoSEQ multiplex PCR; in TCRdb, only in-frame clones are kept and a portion is missing. V, J and clone size reflect that table, while D and trimming were determined from the DNA. The sample lists some 200,000 clones; around nine tenths were seen once. The gene calls are TRBV3-1 (or the pseudogene TRBV3-2) and TRBJ2-1; D possibly corresponds to TRBD2 (6 bases). Sequencing input: peripheral blood. This TCR was recovered from a man between 18 and 29 years old with active or convalescent COVID-19. The CDR3 region has the DNA TGTGCCAGCAGCGCCCCCGGGGACTTTGACAATGAGCAGTTCTTC. Protein sequence: CASSAPGDFDNEQFF.